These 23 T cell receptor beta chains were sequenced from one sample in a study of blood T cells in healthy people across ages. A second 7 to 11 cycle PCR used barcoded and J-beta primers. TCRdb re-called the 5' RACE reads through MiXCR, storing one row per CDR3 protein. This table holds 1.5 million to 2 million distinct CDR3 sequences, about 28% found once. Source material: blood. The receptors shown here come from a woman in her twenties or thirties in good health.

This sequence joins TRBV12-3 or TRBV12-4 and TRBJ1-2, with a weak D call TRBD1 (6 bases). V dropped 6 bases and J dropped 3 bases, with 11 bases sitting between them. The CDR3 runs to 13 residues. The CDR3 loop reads CASRETGYYGYTF. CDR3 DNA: TGTGCCAGCAGAGAAACAGGGTACTATGGCTACACCTTC.

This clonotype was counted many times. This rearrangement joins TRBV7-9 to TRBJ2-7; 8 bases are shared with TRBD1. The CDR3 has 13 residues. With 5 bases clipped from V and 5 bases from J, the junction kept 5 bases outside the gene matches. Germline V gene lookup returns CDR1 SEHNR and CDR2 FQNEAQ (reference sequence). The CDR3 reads CASSQTGAHEQYF. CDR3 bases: TGTGCCAGCAGCCAGACAGGGGCCCACGAGCAGTACTTC.

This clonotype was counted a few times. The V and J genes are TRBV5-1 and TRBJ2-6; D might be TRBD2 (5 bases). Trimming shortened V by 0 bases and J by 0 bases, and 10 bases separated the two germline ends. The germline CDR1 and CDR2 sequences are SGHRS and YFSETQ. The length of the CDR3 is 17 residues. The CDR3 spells CASSLVYGDSGANVLTF. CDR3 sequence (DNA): TGCGCCAGCAGCTTGGTGTACGGGGACTCTGGGGCCAACGTCCTGACTTTC.

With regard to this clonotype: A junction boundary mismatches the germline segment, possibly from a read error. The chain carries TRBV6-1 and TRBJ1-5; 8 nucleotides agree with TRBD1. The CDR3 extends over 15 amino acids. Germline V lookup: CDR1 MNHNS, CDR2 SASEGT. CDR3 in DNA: TGTGCCAGCAGCAGGGGGCGGGTTAGCAATCAGCCCCGGCATTTT. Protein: CASSRGRVSNQPRHF.

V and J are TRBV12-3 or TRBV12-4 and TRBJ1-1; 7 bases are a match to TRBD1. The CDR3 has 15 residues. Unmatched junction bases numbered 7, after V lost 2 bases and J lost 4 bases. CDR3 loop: CASSLSRGRRTEAFF. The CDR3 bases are TGTGCCAGCAGTTTATCGAGGGGGCGTCGCACTGAAGCTTTCTTT.

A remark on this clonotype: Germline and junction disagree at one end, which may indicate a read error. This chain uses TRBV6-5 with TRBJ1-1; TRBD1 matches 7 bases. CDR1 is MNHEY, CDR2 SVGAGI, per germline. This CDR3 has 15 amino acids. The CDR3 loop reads CASSRGSLGGTEASF. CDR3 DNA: TGTGCCAGCAGTCGCGGAAGCTTAGGGGGCACTGAAGCTTCCTTT.

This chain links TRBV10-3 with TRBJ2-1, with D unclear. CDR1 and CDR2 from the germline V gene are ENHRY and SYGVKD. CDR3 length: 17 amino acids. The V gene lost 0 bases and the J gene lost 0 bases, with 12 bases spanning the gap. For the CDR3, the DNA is TGTGCCATCAGTGAGTCGCAAGACTCGAGCTCCTACAATGAGCAGTTCTTC. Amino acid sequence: CAISESQDSSSYNEQFF.

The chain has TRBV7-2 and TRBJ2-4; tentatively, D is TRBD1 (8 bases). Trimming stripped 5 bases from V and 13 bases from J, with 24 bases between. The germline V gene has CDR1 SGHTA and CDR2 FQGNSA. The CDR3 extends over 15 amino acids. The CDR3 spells CASSEQTGDYKEQYF. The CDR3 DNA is TGTGCCAGCAGCGAGCAGACAGGGGACTACAAGGAGCAGTACTTC.

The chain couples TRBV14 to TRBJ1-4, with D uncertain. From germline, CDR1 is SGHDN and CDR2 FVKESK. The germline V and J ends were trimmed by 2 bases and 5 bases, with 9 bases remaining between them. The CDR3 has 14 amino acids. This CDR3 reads CASSQSNSNEKLFF. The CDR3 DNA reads TGTGCCAGCAGCCAAAGCAACAGCAATGAAAAACTGTTTTTT.

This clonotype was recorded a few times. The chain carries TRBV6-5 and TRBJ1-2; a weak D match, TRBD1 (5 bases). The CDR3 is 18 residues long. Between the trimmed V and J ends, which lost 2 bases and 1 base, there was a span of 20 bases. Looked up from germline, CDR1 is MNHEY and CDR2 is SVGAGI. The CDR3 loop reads CASSYQLWGSDLNYGYTF. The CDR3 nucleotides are TGTGCCAGCAGTTACCAACTATGGGGGTCCGATCTTAACTATGGCTACACCTTC.

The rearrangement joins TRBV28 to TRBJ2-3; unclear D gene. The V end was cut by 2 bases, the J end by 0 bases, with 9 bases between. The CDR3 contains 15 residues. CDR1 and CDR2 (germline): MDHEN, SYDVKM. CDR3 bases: TGTGCCAGCAGTTTAACACTGGAGAGCACAGATACGCAGTATTTT. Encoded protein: CASSLTLESTDTQYF.

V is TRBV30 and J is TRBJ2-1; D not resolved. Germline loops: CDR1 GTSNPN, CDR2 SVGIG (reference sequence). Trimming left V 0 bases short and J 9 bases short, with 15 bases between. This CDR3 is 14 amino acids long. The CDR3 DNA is TGTGCCTGGAGTGTAGCCCTCACTCACAGTGAGCAGTTCTTC. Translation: CAWSVALTHSEQFF.

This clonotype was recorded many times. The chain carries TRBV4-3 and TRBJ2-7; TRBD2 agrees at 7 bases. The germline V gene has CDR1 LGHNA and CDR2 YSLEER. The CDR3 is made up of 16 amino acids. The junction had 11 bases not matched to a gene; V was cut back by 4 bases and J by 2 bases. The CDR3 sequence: CASSPRVSGPPYEQYF. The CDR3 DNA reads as TGCGCCAGCAGCCCGCGAGTTAGCGGGCCTCCCTACGAGCAGTACTTC.

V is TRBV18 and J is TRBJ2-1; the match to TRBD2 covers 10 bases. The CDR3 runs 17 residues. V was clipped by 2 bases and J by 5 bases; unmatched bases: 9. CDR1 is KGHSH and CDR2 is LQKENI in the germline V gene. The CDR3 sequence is CASSPTSSGGYHNEQFF. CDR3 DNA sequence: TGTGCCAGCTCACCAACCTCTAGCGGGGGTTACCACAATGAGCAGTTCTTC.

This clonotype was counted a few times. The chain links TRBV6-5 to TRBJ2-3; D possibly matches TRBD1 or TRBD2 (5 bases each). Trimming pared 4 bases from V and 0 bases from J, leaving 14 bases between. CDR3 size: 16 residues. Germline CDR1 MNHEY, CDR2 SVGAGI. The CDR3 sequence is CASSLSGSRSTDTQYF. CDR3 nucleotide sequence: TGTGCCAGCAGTTTGTCAGGGAGTCGGAGCACAGATACGCAGTATTTT.

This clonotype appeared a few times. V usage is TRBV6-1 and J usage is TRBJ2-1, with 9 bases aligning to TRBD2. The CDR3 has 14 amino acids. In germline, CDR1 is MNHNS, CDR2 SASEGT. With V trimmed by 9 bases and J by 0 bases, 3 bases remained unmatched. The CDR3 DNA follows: TGTGCCAGGGGTAGCGGGAGCTCCTACAATGAGCAGTTCTTC. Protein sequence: CARGSGSSYNEQFF.

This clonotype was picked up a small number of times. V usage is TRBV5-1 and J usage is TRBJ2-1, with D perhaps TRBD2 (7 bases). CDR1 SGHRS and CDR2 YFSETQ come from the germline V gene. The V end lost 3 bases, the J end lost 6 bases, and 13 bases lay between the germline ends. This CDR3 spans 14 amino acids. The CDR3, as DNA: TGCGCCAGCAGCTACGGGGCGGGGGCCAATGAGCAGTTCTTC. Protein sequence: CASSYGAGANEQFF.

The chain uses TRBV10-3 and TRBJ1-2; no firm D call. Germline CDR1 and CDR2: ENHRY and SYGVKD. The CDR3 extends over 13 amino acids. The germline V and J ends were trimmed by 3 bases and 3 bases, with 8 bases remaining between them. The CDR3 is CAISDGEYYGYTF. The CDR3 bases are TGTGCCATCAGTGATGGGGAATACTATGGCTACACCTTC.

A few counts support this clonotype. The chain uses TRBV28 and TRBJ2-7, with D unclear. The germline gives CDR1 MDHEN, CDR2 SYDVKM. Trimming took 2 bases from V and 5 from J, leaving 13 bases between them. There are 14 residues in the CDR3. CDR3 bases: TGTGCCAGCAGTTTACCGCCCCTGAGCGACGAGCAGTACTTC. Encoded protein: CASSLPPLSDEQYF.

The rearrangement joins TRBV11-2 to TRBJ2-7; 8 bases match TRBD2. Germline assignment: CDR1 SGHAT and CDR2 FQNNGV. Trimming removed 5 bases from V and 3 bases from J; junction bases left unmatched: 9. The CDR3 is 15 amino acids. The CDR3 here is CASSLGGSGDYEQYF. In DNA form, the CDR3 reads TGTGCCAGCAGCCTGGGGGGTAGCGGGGACTACGAGCAGTACTTC.

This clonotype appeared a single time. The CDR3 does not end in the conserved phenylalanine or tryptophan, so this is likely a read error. DNA for the CDR3: TGTGCCAGCAGTTCGAACGACGGCTACGAGCAGTACTCC. Its protein product is CASSSNDGYEQYS. The chain uses TRBV12-3 or TRBV12-4 and TRBJ2-1, with D unclear. The DNA end favors TRBJ2-7, so the J call may be wrong. CDR3 length: 13 amino acids.

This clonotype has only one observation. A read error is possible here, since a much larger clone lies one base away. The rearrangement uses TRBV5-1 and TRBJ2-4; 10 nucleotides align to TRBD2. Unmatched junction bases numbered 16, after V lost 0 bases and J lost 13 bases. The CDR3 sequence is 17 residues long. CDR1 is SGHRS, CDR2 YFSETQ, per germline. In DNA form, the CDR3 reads TGCGCCAGCAGCTTGGCGGTAGGGACTAGCGATTACAATGAGCAGTACTTC. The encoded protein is CASSLAVGTSDYNEQYF. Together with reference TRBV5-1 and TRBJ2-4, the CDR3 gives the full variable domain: KAGVTQTPRYLIKTRGQQVTLSCSPISGHRSVSWYQQTPGQGLQFLFEYFSETQRNKGNFPGRFSGRQFSNSRSEMNVSTLELGDSALYLCASSLAVGTSDYNEQYFGAGTRLSVL.

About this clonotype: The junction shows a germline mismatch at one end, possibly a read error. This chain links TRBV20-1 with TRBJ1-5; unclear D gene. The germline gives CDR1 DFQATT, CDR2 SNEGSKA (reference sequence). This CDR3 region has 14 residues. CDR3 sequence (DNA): TGCAGTGCCCGCGACTCCACCAGCAGTCAGCCCCAGCATTTT. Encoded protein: CSARDSTSSQPQHF.